A single sample gave rise to the 30 T cell receptor beta chains below, sequenced in a study of T cell changes during pregnancy in multiple sclerosis. Clones were read by immunoSEQ multiplex PCR, and TCRdb kept only the in-frame ones, dropping some. This sample has about 38,000 clones; 92% occur once, and the top ten carry under 0.45%. Sequencing used CD4+ T cells from peripheral blood mononuclear cells, obtained after pregnancy. The receptor set was obtained from a female donor in good health, enrolled as a control in a pregnancy study.

This clone showed up just a few times. J is TRBJ2-2 and V is TRBV5-5; TRBD2 matches at 7 bases. With 0 bases clipped from V and 4 bases from J, the junction kept 3 bases outside the gene matches. CDR3 length: 15 amino acids. Per the germline V gene, CDR1 is SGHKS and CDR2 is YYEKEE (reference sequence). CDR3 amino acids: CASSLGIAGTGELFF. CDR3 nucleotide sequence: TGTGCCAGCAGCTTGGGGATAGCGGGCACCGGGGAGCTGTTTTTT. The full variable domain, its missing parts supplied by reference TRBV5-5 and TRBJ2-2, is DAGVTQSPTHLIKTRGQQVTLRCSPISGHKSVSWYQQVLGQGPQFIFQYYEKEERGRGNFPDRFSARQFPNYSSELNVNALLLGDSALYLCASSLGIAGTGELFFGEGSRLTVL.

V usage is TRBV18 and J usage is TRBJ2-1, with TRBD2 matching over 14 bases. CDR1 and CDR2 (germline): KGHSH, LQKENI. V lost 2 bases, J lost 7 bases, and 7 bases stayed unmatched. CDR3 length: 17 residues. The CDR3 here is CASSPRGRTSGRNEQFF. DNA for the CDR3: TGTGCCAGCTCACCAAGGGGCAGGACTAGCGGGAGGAATGAGCAGTTCTTC. Full variable domain (remainder filled in from reference TRBV18 and TRBJ2-1): NAGVMQNPRHLVRRRGQEARLRCSPMKGHSHVYWYRQLPEEGLKFMVYLQKENIIDESGMPKERFSAEFPKEGPSILRIQQVVRGDSAAYFCASSPRGRTSGRNEQFFGPGTRLTVL.

The chain combines TRBV20-1 with TRBJ2-5; D may be TRBD2 (6 bases). Germline V gene data show CDR1 as DFQATT and CDR2 as SNEGSKA (reference sequence). The CDR3 totals 11 residues. V was trimmed by 3 bases and J by 4 bases, leaving 6 bases between them. CDR3 DNA: TGCAGTGCTAGCGGGGGAGAGACCCAGTACTTC. This encodes CSASGGETQYF.

This clone showed up just once. This sequence joins TRBV6-5 and TRBJ2-7, with 9 bases lining up with TRBD1. Germline V CDR1 and CDR2: MNHEY, SVGAGI. V shed 2 bases and J 7 bases; nucleotides not matched to a gene: 12. The CDR3 extends over 16 amino acids. Here the CDR3 reads CASSYASGTGPKEQYF. The CDR3 nucleotides are TGTGCCAGCAGTTACGCCTCCGGGACAGGGCCGAAAGAGCAGTACTTC.

This rearrangement joins TRBV30 to TRBJ2-7; TRBD1 matches 9 bases. This CDR3 comprises 12 residues. J lost 6 bases, V lost 5 bases, and 5 bases had no gene match. Per germline, CDR1 GTSNPN and CDR2 SVGIG (reference sequence). CDR3 sequence reads: CAWGDRVGEQYF. For the CDR3, the DNA is TGTGCCTGGGGGGACAGGGTGGGCGAGCAGTACTTC.

This chain connects TRBV7-7 to TRBJ1-1; D not resolved. The CDR3 contains 13 residues. Germline lookup yields CDR1 SSHAT and CDR2 FNYEAQ (reference sequence). The V end lost 1 base, the J end lost 1 base, and 4 bases lay between the germline ends. The CDR3 bases are TGTGCCAGCAGCTTAGATAGGAACACTGAAGCTTTCTTT. As protein: CASSLDRNTEAFF.

The chain recombines TRBV2 with TRBJ1-5, with 9 positions matching TRBD1. This CDR3 has 14 residues. With 8 bases clipped from V and 3 bases from J, the junction kept 5 bases outside the gene matches. Germline values: CDR1 SNHLY, CDR2 FYNNEI. The CDR3 loop is CASHRDRVNQPQHF. The DNA for the CDR3 is TGTGCCAGCCACCGGGACAGGGTCAATCAGCCCCAGCATTTT. The variable domain in full, completed from reference TRBV2 and TRBJ1-5, reads EPEVTQTPSHQVTQMGQEVILRCVPISNHLYFYWYRQILGQKVEFLVSFYNNEISEKSEIFDDQFSVERPDGSNFTLKIRSTKLEDSAMYFCASHRDRVNQPQHFGDGTRLSIL.

This chain connects TRBV30 to TRBJ1-4, with a possible D match to TRBD1 (6 bases). V was trimmed by 0 bases and J by 8 bases, leaving 7 bases between them. Germline V gene sequence: CDR1 GTSNPN, CDR2 SVGIG (reference sequence). This CDR3 comprises 12 residues. The CDR3 spells CAWSVQGEKLFF. CDR3 coding DNA: TGTGCCTGGAGTGTTCAGGGGGAAAAACTGTTTTTT.

The V and J genes are TRBV19 and TRBJ2-6; tentatively, D is TRBD1 (5 bases). The CDR3 is 16 residues long. Trimming removed 7 bases at V and 1 base at J, with 14 bases between. The V gene's germline CDR1 is LNHDA and CDR2 SQIVND (reference sequence). As DNA, the CDR3 is TGTGCCAGTAAGATGACAGAAGGATCTGGGGCCAACGTCCTGACTTTC. It is translated as CASKMTEGSGANVLTF. The full variable domain, with the rest looked up from reference TRBV19 and TRBJ2-6, is DGGITQSPKYLFRKEGQNVTLSCEQNLNHDAMYWYRQDPGQGLRLIYYSQIVNDFQKGDIAEGYSVSREKKESFPLTVTSAQKNPTAFYLCASKMTEGSGANVLTFGAGSRLTVL.

This CDR3 is CASSYFPAGYEQYF. As DNA, the CDR3 is TGTGCCAGCAGTTACTTCCCTGCAGGCTACGAGCAGTACTTC. This sequence joins TRBV6-5 and TRBJ2-7; D call uncertain. Germline-derived CDR1 and CDR2 are MNHEY and SVGAGI. CDR3 length: 14 residues. V was pared by 1 base and J by 3 bases, with 10 bases between.

V is TRBV19 and J is TRBJ1-2, with 8 nucleotides matching TRBD1. This CDR3 comprises 15 residues. The germline gives CDR1 LNHDA, CDR2 SQIVND (reference sequence). The junction had 11 bases not matched to a gene; V was cut back by 7 bases and J by 4 bases. The CDR3 DNA sequence: TGTGCCAGTAACGAGCGACAGGGGATTGGCTATGGCTACACCTTC. This gives the protein CASNERQGIGYGYTF.

The chain employs TRBV9 and TRBJ2-7; a weak D match, TRBD1 (6 bases). Germline-derived CDR1 and CDR2 are SGDLS and YYNGEE. The germline V and J ends were trimmed by 0 bases and 2 bases, with 18 bases remaining between them. This CDR3 region has 17 residues. The CDR3 sequence: CASSVGWGPGSPYEQYF. DNA for the CDR3: TGTGCCAGCAGCGTAGGATGGGGGCCGGGGAGCCCCTACGAGCAGTACTTC.

The sample holds one count of this clone. The chain carries TRBV6-4 and TRBJ2-2, with 9 bases aligning to TRBD2. Trimming cost V 6 bases and J 2 bases; bases outside gene matches: 4. This CDR3 contains 15 residues. The germline gives CDR1 MRHNA, CDR2 SNTAGT. Here the CDR3 DNA reads TGTGCCAGCAGACTGACTAGCGGCAACACCGGGGAGCTGTTTTTT. It codes for CASRLTSGNTGELFF.

The chain has TRBV29-1 and TRBJ2-2; 10 positions match TRBD1. With V trimmed by 7 bases and J by 7 bases, 12 bases remained unmatched. CDR1 SQVTM and CDR2 ANQGSEA come from the germline V gene. The CDR3 extends over 15 amino acids. CDR3 bases: TGCAGCGCTGGACAGGGGGGACTCGGTGGCGGGGAGCTGTTTTTT. Translating gives CSAGQGGLGGGELFF.

The V gene is TRBV2, the J gene TRBJ2-3; TRBD2 matches at 14 bases. Germline assignment: CDR1 SNHLY and CDR2 FYNNEI. The V and J ends lost 11 bases and 4 bases, in that order; junction bases with no gene match: 20. The CDR3 runs to 19 residues. The CDR3 loop reads CAAKPGWGLAGVLADTQYF. CDR3 DNA: TGTGCCGCTAAACCCGGCTGGGGACTAGCGGGAGTTTTGGCAGATACGCAGTATTTT.

This sequence joins TRBV2 and TRBJ1-6, with 10 nucleotides matching TRBD1. Trimming took 3 bases from V and 7 from J; bases not matched to a gene: 3. The CDR3 has 15 amino acids. Germline lookup yields CDR1 SNHLY and CDR2 FYNNEI. The DNA of the CDR3 is TGTGCCAGCAGTGAGGTGGGACAGGGGAATTCACCCCTCCACTTT. It codes for CASSEVGQGNSPLHF.

V usage is TRBV5-1 and J usage is TRBJ1-1; D remains ambiguous. The CDR3 totals 14 residues. CDR1 is SGHRS and CDR2 is YFSETQ in the germline V gene. V dropped 0 bases and J dropped 7 bases, with 13 bases sitting between them. CDR3 in amino acids: CASSLGTVADEAFF. In DNA, the CDR3 is TGCGCCAGCAGCTTGGGTACTGTCGCTGATGAAGCTTTCTTT. Looking up the rest from reference TRBV5-1 and TRBJ1-1 gives the full variable domain: KAGVTQTPRYLIKTRGQQVTLSCSPISGHRSVSWYQQTPGQGLQFLFEYFSETQRNKGNFPGRFSGRQFSNSRSEMNVSTLELGDSALYLCASSLGTVADEAFFGQGTRLTVV.

The chain carries TRBV2 and TRBJ2-3, with TRBD2 matching over 7 bases. The CDR3 extends over 15 amino acids. Germline trimming cut 7 bases from V and 5 bases from J; bases unmatched to any gene: 12. In germline, CDR1 is SNHLY, CDR2 FYNNEI. CDR3 bases: TGTGCCAGCAACCGCTTTGCGGGGGAGGGAGATACGCAGTATTTT. Translation: CASNRFAGEGDTQYF.

The CDR3 sequence is CASAAGRKETQYF. The CDR3 DNA reads as TGTGCCAGCGCGGCGGGGCGCAAAGAGACCCAGTACTTC. The genes are TRBV6-5 and TRBJ2-5, with a tentative D call TRBD2 (6 bases). Germline values: CDR1 MNHEY, CDR2 SVGAGI. Trimming cost V 8 bases and J 3 bases, with 13 bases left between them. This CDR3 comprises 13 residues.

The chain uses TRBV20-1 and TRBJ1-1; unclear D gene. CDR3 size: 11 residues. Trimming left V 2 bases short and J 5 bases short, with 6 bases between. In germline, CDR1 is DFQATT, CDR2 SNEGSKA (reference sequence). The CDR3 bases are TGCAGTGCTAGACAGTATACTGAAGCTTTCTTT. It codes for CSARQYTEAFF.

The CDR3 nucleotides are TGCAGTGCCACCTACAATGAGCAGTTCTTC. As protein: CSATYNEQFF. This chain links TRBV20-1 with TRBJ2-1; D remains unclear. In germline, CDR1 is DFQATT, CDR2 SNEGSKA (reference sequence). This CDR3 has 10 amino acids. Trimming cost V 6 bases and J 2 bases, with 2 bases left between them.

V usage is TRBV4-2 and J usage is TRBJ2-7; no clear D. The CDR3 covers 14 residues. Trimming shortened V by 0 bases and J by 0 bases, and 6 bases separated the two germline ends. The germline gives CDR1 LGHNA, CDR2 YNFKEQ. DNA of the CDR3: TGTGCCAGCAGCCAAGATTTCAGCTCCTACGAGCAGTACTTC. The encoded protein is CASSQDFSSYEQYF.

The chain couples TRBV19 to TRBJ1-5; D remains ambiguous. The V end lost 0 bases, the J end lost 2 bases, and 8 bases lay between the germline ends. Germline V CDR1 and CDR2: LNHDA, SQIVND (reference sequence). There are 15 residues in the CDR3. The CDR3 DNA reads TGTGCCAGTAGTATAGATCCGGCGGGCAATCAGCCCCAGCATTTT. Protein sequence: CASSIDPAGNQPQHF.

The chain recombines TRBV7-2 with TRBJ2-2; TRBD2 matches at 10 bases. Germline V lookup: CDR1 SGHTA, CDR2 FQGNSA. The CDR3 is 15 amino acids. The V and J ends lost 3 bases and 3 bases, in that order; junction bases with no gene match: 1. CDR3 nucleotides: TGTGCCAGCAGCTTTGGACTAGCGGACACCGGGGAGCTGTTTTTT. This translates into CASSFGLADTGELFF.

This clone was detected only once. The rearrangement uses TRBV7-8 and TRBJ1-5, with D tentatively TRBD1 (5 bases). V was pared by 2 bases and J by 11 bases, with 16 bases between. The CDR3 is 14 amino acids. From germline, CDR1 is SGHVS and CDR2 FQNEAQ. The CDR3 reads CASSLFGVGGSQHF. CDR3 DNA: TGTGCCAGCAGCTTATTCGGGGTGGGGGGGTCCCAGCATTTT.

In DNA form, the CDR3 reads TGTGCCAGCACTTCGGGACTAGCGGGCTACGAGCAGTACTTC. It translates to CASTSGLAGYEQYF. The V call is TRBV5-6, the J call TRBJ2-7; 12 bases line up with TRBD2. Germline V lookup: CDR1 SGHDT, CDR2 YYEEEE. The CDR3 totals 14 residues. Trimming took 6 bases from V and 3 from J; bases not matched to a gene: 4.

This clone was seen a single time. CDR3: CASKVGRDQPQHF. In DNA form, the CDR3 reads TGTGCCAGCAAGGTGGGCAGGGATCAGCCCCAGCATTTT. The chain has TRBV6-1 and TRBJ1-5, with D perhaps matching TRBD1 (5 bases). The CDR3 is made up of 13 amino acids. With 7 bases removed from V and 5 bases from J, the gap between germline ends came to 12 bases. Germline values: CDR1 MNHNS, CDR2 SASEGT.

V and J are TRBV5-4 and TRBJ2-3, with 8 bases that match TRBD2. Germline CDR1 SGHNT, CDR2 YYREEE (reference sequence). This CDR3 has 15 residues. The J segment lost 6 bases and the V segment lost 5 bases, leaving 11 bases of the junction unmatched. The DNA of the CDR3 is TGTGCCAGCAGTTCCCGGGGGGGGCCGCGCGATACGCAGTATTTT. Translation: CASSSRGGPRDTQYF.

This chain joins TRBV9 and TRBJ2-4, with 10 bases identical to TRBD2. After removal of 4 bases from V and 0 bases from J, the junction contained 16 bases not matched to a gene. In germline, CDR1 is SGDLS, CDR2 YYNGEE. The length of the CDR3 is 20 residues. DNA of the CDR3: TGTGCCAGCAGCCCAACTTTGAGGGTAGCGGGAGGTATAGCCAAAAACATTCAGTACTTC. This translates into CASSPTLRVAGGIAKNIQYF.

V gene TRBV6-6 combines with J gene TRBJ1-2, with D perhaps TRBD1 (6 bases). Germline CDR1 and CDR2: MNHNY and SVGAGI (reference sequence). The CDR3 spans 14 residues. The CDR3 DNA is TGTGCGACCACCTCCCGGCGGGGGGGCGATGGCTACACCTTC. Amino acid sequence: CATTSRRGGDGYTF.